This TCR beta chain appears in the sequencing data of a study of monozygotic twins with inflammatory bowel disease. Notes on the study in general: Nothing supported a single strong signal or clonotype that was associated with IBD.

The CDR3 consists of 14 residues. The germline CDR1 and CDR2 sequences are DFQATT and SNEGSKA (reference sequence). Of note for this clonotype: What it binds is unknown.

From the 5' RACE reads, TCRdb lists one entry per CDR3 protein and no DNA. Seen in this sample are 95,000 to 110,000 distinct CDR3 sequences; the ten most common clones hold approximately 1.8%. The sample consisted of blood. The TCR originated in a human donor with ulcerative colitis or Crohn's disease, or a healthy co-twin of an affected twin (not recorded which). This rearrangement joins TRBV20-1 to TRBJ2-3; there is no DNA to check the TCRdb D call of TRBD1. The CDR3 sequence is CSARPGTKTDTQYF.